Listed below are T cell receptor beta chains from one sample, sequenced in a study of cytomegalovirus exposure and HLA in healthy donors. Using immunoSEQ multiplex PCR, the repertoire was profiled, and TCRdb retains in-frame clones only, with some absent. The sample holds approximately 170,000 clones, approximately 79% seen once. The sequencing input was PBMCs. All receptors derive from a woman aged 18 to 35 in good health and CMV-seronegative. Each CDR3 is given with its conserved first and last residue. D genes are given only for firm matches. The listing skips clone size in some rows; elsewhere it reads once, few, many or a size class.

clone_size: once; d_call: TRBD1; j_call: TRBJ2-1; v_call: TRBV30; cdr3_aa: CAEGTGWNEQFF; cdr3_nt: TGTGCCGAAGGGACAGGTTGGAATGAGCAGTTCTTC
clone_size: NA; d_call: NA; j_call: TRBJ1-6; v_call: TRBV30; cdr3_aa: CAWRRYENSPLHF; cdr3_nt: TGTGCCTGGAGACGGTACGAAAATTCACCCCTCCACTTT
clone_size: NA; d_call: TRBD2; j_call: TRBJ2-5; v_call: TRBV18; cdr3_aa: CASSTIAGAETQYF; cdr3_nt: TGTGCCAGCTCAACTATAGCGGGGGCAGAGACCCAGTACTTC
clone_size: NA; d_call: NA; j_call: TRBJ1-1; v_call: TRBV5-6; cdr3_aa: CASSPRVGGKNTEAFF; cdr3_nt: TGTGCCAGCAGCCCCCGGGTCGGGGGTAAGAACACTGAAGCTTTCTTT
clone_size: NA; d_call: TRBD2; j_call: TRBJ2-2; v_call: TRBV11-2; cdr3_aa: CASSSRGLAGGLDTGELFF; cdr3_nt: TGTGCCAGCAGCTCCAGGGGACTAGCGGGAGGGTTGGACACCGGGGAGCTGTTTTTT
clone_size: NA; d_call: TRBD1; j_call: TRBJ1-1; v_call: TRBV19; cdr3_aa: CASRPQGSNTEAFF; cdr3_nt: TGTGCCAGTAGGCCACAGGGGAGCAACACTGAAGCTTTCTTT
clone_size: NA; d_call: TRBD1; j_call: TRBJ2-1; v_call: TRBV5-6; cdr3_aa: CASSLTPGQGLFF; cdr3_nt: TGTGCCAGCAGCTTGACCCCGGGACAGGGGCTGTTCTTC
clone_size: NA; d_call: TRBD2; j_call: TRBJ2-5; v_call: TRBV2; cdr3_aa: CASSTGLAGGGTETQYF; cdr3_nt: TGTGCCAGCAGTACAGGACTAGCGGGAGGGGGGACGGAGACCCAGTACTTC
clone_size: NA; d_call: TRBD1; j_call: TRBJ2-2; v_call: TRBV5-8; cdr3_aa: CASNPPTGVTGELFF; cdr3_nt: TGTGCCAGCAACCCGCCGACAGGGGTAACCGGGGAGCTGTTTTTT
clone_size: NA; d_call: NA; j_call: TRBJ1-1; v_call: TRBV7-9; cdr3_aa: CASSADLGHSEAFF; cdr3_nt: TGTGCCAGCAGCGCCGACCTGGGACACAGTGAAGCTTTCTTT
clone_size: NA; d_call: TRBD2; j_call: TRBJ2-1; v_call: TRBV6-9; cdr3_aa: CASSYSGTSYSDEQFF; cdr3_nt: TGTGCCAGCAGTTATTCCGGGACTAGCTACTCTGATGAGCAGTTCTTC
clone_size: NA; d_call: TRBD1; j_call: TRBJ2-7; v_call: TRBV5-1; cdr3_aa: CASSLQGGVDEQYF; cdr3_nt: TGCGCCAGCAGCTTACAGGGGGGAGTCGACGAGCAGTACTTC
clone_size: once; d_call: NA; j_call: TRBJ2-7; v_call: TRBV2; cdr3_aa: CASSEGQEAYEQYF; cdr3_nt: TGTGCCAGCAGTGAGGGGCAGGAAGCCTACGAGCAGTACTTC
clone_size: NA; d_call: TRBD1; j_call: TRBJ2-3; v_call: TRBV11-2; cdr3_aa: CASSLRGRGTDTQYF; cdr3_nt: TGTGCCAGCAGCTTAAGGGGGCGCGGCACAGATACGCAGTATTTT
clone_size: NA; d_call: NA; j_call: TRBJ2-3; v_call: TRBV11-1; cdr3_aa: CASSLRSEYTDTQYF; cdr3_nt: TGTGCCAGCAGCTTACGGTCCGAGTATACAGATACGCAGTATTTT
clone_size: NA; d_call: NA; j_call: TRBJ2-1; v_call: TRBV5-1; cdr3_aa: CASSLGTVNHEQFF; cdr3_nt: TGCGCCAGCAGCTTGGGGACAGTGAACCATGAGCAGTTCTTC
clone_size: once; d_call: TRBD2; j_call: TRBJ2-7; v_call: TRBV5-1; cdr3_aa: CASSPAAGGSYEQYF; cdr3_nt: TGCGCCAGCAGCCCAGCGGCGGGAGGATCCTACGAGCAGTACTTC
clone_size: NA; d_call: NA; j_call: TRBJ1-5; v_call: TRBV7-9; cdr3_aa: CSSSLGGIGNQPQHF; cdr3_nt: TGTTCCAGCAGCTTAGGAGGGATTGGGAATCAGCCCCAGCATTTT
clone_size: NA; d_call: TRBD1; j_call: TRBJ2-7; v_call: TRBV27; cdr3_aa: CASSRDRTGSYEQYF; cdr3_nt: TGTGCCAGCAGCAGAGATCGGACAGGCTCCTACGAGCAGTACTTC
clone_size: NA; d_call: NA; j_call: TRBJ2-7; v_call: TRBV2; cdr3_aa: CASSGGVGFYEQYF; cdr3_nt: TGTGCCAGCAGTGGCGGGGTGGGGTTCTACGAGCAGTACTTC
clone_size: NA; d_call: TRBD2; j_call: TRBJ2-1; v_call: TRBV28; cdr3_aa: CASRQHRGGRDFNEQFF; cdr3_nt: TGTGCCAGCAGACAACACAGGGGCGGGAGGGATTTTAATGAGCAGTTCTTC
clone_size: NA; d_call: TRBD1; j_call: TRBJ1-5; v_call: TRBV19; cdr3_aa: CASSPRDSAVSNQPQHF; cdr3_nt: TGTGCCAGTAGCCCCCGGGACAGTGCCGTAAGCAATCAGCCCCAGCATTTT
clone_size: NA; d_call: TRBD1; j_call: TRBJ2-7; v_call: TRBV28; cdr3_aa: CASRPPGTGLYEQYF; cdr3_nt: TGTGCCAGCAGGCCACCCGGGACAGGGTTATACGAGCAGTACTTC
clone_size: NA; d_call: NA; j_call: TRBJ1-4; v_call: TRBV19; cdr3_aa: CASSQGRKEKLFF; cdr3_nt: TGTGCCAGTAGCCAGGGCCGCAAGGAAAAACTGTTTTTT
clone_size: NA; d_call: NA; j_call: TRBJ2-5; v_call: TRBV7-2; cdr3_aa: CASSLGSSSYETQYF; cdr3_nt: TGTGCCAGCAGCTTAGGGTCGTCTAGCTACGAGACCCAGTACTTC
clone_size: NA; d_call: NA; j_call: TRBJ2-7; v_call: TRBV4-1; cdr3_aa: CASSQGVQEAYEQYF; cdr3_nt: TGCGCCAGCAGCCAAGGGGTACAGGAAGCCTACGAGCAGTACTTC
clone_size: NA; d_call: TRBD1; j_call: TRBJ1-1; v_call: TRBV11-3; cdr3_aa: CASSARQGNTEAFF; cdr3_nt: TGTGCCAGCAGCGCCCGACAGGGTAACACTGAAGCTTTCTTT
clone_size: NA; d_call: TRBD2; j_call: TRBJ2-3; v_call: TRBV18; cdr3_aa: CASSPGLAGGTDTQYF; cdr3_nt: TGTGCCAGCTCACCAGGACTAGCGGGGGGCACAGATACGCAGTATTTT
clone_size: NA; d_call: TRBD2; j_call: TRBJ2-1; v_call: TRBV5-4; cdr3_aa: CASSLAGGPRNEQFF; cdr3_nt: TGTGCCAGCAGCTTAGCGGGAGGGCCTCGCAATGAGCAGTTCTTC
clone_size: NA; d_call: TRBD1; j_call: TRBJ2-7; v_call: TRBV7-9; cdr3_aa: CASSLDGQGRGEQYF; cdr3_nt: TGTGCCAGCAGCTTAGACGGACAGGGGAGGGGCGAGCAGTACTTC
clone_size: NA; d_call: NA; j_call: TRBJ1-2; v_call: TRBV6-5; cdr3_aa: CASSYGASYTF; cdr3_nt: TGTGCCAGCAGTTATGGGGCGAGCTACACCTTC
clone_size: NA; d_call: NA; j_call: TRBJ1-1; v_call: TRBV4-2; cdr3_aa: CASSQVYMARTEAFF; cdr3_nt: TGTGCCAGCAGCCAGGTCTACATGGCTAGGACTGAAGCTTTCTTT
clone_size: NA; d_call: TRBD1; j_call: TRBJ1-5; v_call: TRBV5-1; cdr3_aa: CASSSDRGQPQHF; cdr3_nt: TGCGCCAGCAGCTCGGACAGGGGACAGCCCCAGCATTTT
clone_size: NA; d_call: NA; j_call: TRBJ1-2; v_call: TRBV28; cdr3_aa: CASSLSLIDRPIGPNYGYTF; cdr3_nt: TGTGCCAGCAGTTTGTCCCTCATTGACAGGCCCATTGGGCCTAACTATGGCTACACCTTC
clone_size: NA; d_call: NA; j_call: TRBJ1-1; v_call: TRBV7-9; cdr3_aa: CASSSSTRRAGAEAFF; cdr3_nt: TGTGCCAGCAGCTCAAGTACCCGCCGAGCGGGCGCTGAAGCTTTCTTT
clone_size: NA; d_call: TRBD2; j_call: TRBJ2-3; v_call: TRBV2; cdr3_aa: CASSEMRLAGSSDTQYF; cdr3_nt: TGTGCCAGCAGTGAAATGAGACTAGCGGGGTCTTCAGATACGCAGTATTTT
clone_size: NA; d_call: TRBD2; j_call: TRBJ2-1; v_call: TRBV15; cdr3_aa: CATSRETSDYNEQFF; cdr3_nt: TGTGCCACCAGCAGAGAAACTAGCGACTACAATGAGCAGTTCTTC
clone_size: NA; d_call: TRBD1; j_call: TRBJ1-5; v_call: TRBV15; cdr3_aa: CATSGTGVQPQHF; cdr3_nt: TGTGCCACCAGCGGCACAGGGGTTCAGCCCCAGCATTTT
clone_size: NA; d_call: NA; j_call: TRBJ1-1; v_call: TRBV19; cdr3_aa: CASSLRQENTEAFF; cdr3_nt: TGTGCCAGTAGTTTAAGACAGGAGAACACTGAAGCTTTCTTT
clone_size: NA; d_call: TRBD1; j_call: TRBJ1-4; v_call: TRBV5-1; cdr3_aa: CASSLQGAMSNEKLFF; cdr3_nt: TGCGCCAGCAGTCTACAGGGGGCGATGTCTAATGAAAAACTGTTTTTT
clone_size: NA; d_call: TRBD1; j_call: TRBJ1-6; v_call: TRBV27; cdr3_aa: CASRGQGAGENSPLHF; cdr3_nt: TGTGCCAGCAGGGGACAGGGGGCAGGGGAGAATTCACCCCTCCACTTT
clone_size: NA; d_call: NA; j_call: TRBJ1-5; v_call: TRBV27; cdr3_aa: CASSLTGTSNQPQHF; cdr3_nt: TGTGCCAGCAGTTTAACAGGGACCAGCAATCAGCCCCAGCATTTT
clone_size: NA; d_call: TRBD1; j_call: TRBJ2-7; v_call: TRBV7-9; cdr3_aa: CASSWGTGVEQYF; cdr3_nt: TGTGCCAGCAGCTGGGGGACAGGGGTAGAGCAGTACTTC